One sample yielded the 5 T cell receptor beta chains listed below, sequenced in a study of shared clonotypes between healthy human individuals. The method was immunoSEQ multiplex PCR; TCRdb's version includes in-frame clones alone and lacks a portion of them. The repertoire has roughly 890,000 clones, over 90% of them found once; the top ten carry 24%. Naive CD8 cells comprised CD45RO-negative, CCR7-positively selected cells, excluding terminally differentiated effector memory CD45RA+ cells. The sequenced material came from naive CD8+ T cells sorted from blood. The source is a man aged 30 to 39 in good health.

The chain joins TRBV7-6 to TRBJ2-3; D ambiguous. The germline V and J ends were trimmed by 7 bases and 6 bases, with 14 bases remaining between them. Germline V lookup: CDR1 SGHVS, CDR2 FNYEAQ. The CDR3 sequence is 13 residues long. The CDR3: CASTFYMGDTQYF. The DNA for the CDR3 is TGTGCCAGCACCTTTTATATGGGCGATACGCAGTATTTT.

The chain recombines TRBV28 with TRBJ2-2; D may be TRBD2 (5 bases). Deletions cut 3 bases from V and 0 bases from J, with 8 bases between. The germline CDR1 and CDR2 sequences are MDHEN and SYDVKM. The CDR3 has 15 amino acids. In DNA form, the CDR3 reads TGTGCCAGCAGTTTTCTGGGAGCGAACACCGGGGAGCTGTTTTTT. Protein sequence: CASSFLGANTGELFF.

The V and J genes are TRBV5-1 and TRBJ2-5; D possibly uses TRBD1 or TRBD2 (5 bases each). V was trimmed by 4 bases and J by 5 bases, leaving 15 bases between them. This CDR3 is 14 amino acids long. CDR1 is SGHRS, CDR2 YFSETQ, per germline. This CDR3 reads CASSARDPGETQYF. CDR3 nucleotides: TGCGCCAGCAGCGCCAGGGACCCCGGGGAGACCCAGTACTTC.

The chain carries TRBV27 and TRBJ2-1; TRBD1 agrees at 7 bases. Germline V gene sequence: CDR1 MNHEY, CDR2 SMNVEV (reference sequence). The CDR3 loop spans 14 amino acids. The ends lost 6 bases at V and 1 base at J; junction bases unmatched: 3. The CDR3: CASRGTVSYNEQFF. The CDR3, as DNA: TGTGCCAGCAGGGGGACAGTATCCTACAATGAGCAGTTCTTC.

The rearrangement joins TRBV27 to TRBJ2-1; D may be TRBD1 or TRBD2 (5 bases each). Between the trimmed V and J ends, which lost 6 bases and 10 bases, there was a span of 13 bases. CDR1 and CDR2 from the germline V gene are MNHEY and SMNVEV (reference sequence). This CDR3 is 12 amino acids long. In DNA, the CDR3 is TGTGCCAGCAGGACCGGGGCGGCCGAGCAGTTCTTC. Translated: CASRTGAAEQFF.